Sequencing of this T cell receptor (beta chain) was carried out in a study of CD8 T cells in ankylosing spondylitis. Details on this clonotype: As yet, its antigen is unknown.

Libraries for TCR beta were made by quantitative 5'-RACE with molecular barcodes. From the 5' RACE reads, TCRdb called clonotypes with MiXCR, one entry per CDR3 protein. This sample yields fewer than 400,000 distinct CDR3 sequences, of which under 8.5% are seen a single time; 13% to 15% belongs to the top ten. Study results and caveats: What appeared characteristic of ankylosing spondylitis blood was a TCR beta motif of fewer than ten highly homologous variants.

This CDR3 spans 14 amino acids. Germline V gene data show CDR1 as MNHEY and CDR2 as SMNVEV (reference sequence). V shed 5 bases and J shed 12 bases, with 20 bases lying between them. The material sequenced was blood, either unsorted or a sorted T cell fraction (not recorded which). The chain carries TRBV27 and TRBJ2-1, with D perhaps TRBD2 (5 bases). The source of this sequence is a male donor with ankylosing spondylitis. The CDR3 DNA reads TGTGCCAGCAGTCAGACGAACCAAGGCGGAGGGCAGTTCTTC. Protein product: CASSQTNQGGGQFF.